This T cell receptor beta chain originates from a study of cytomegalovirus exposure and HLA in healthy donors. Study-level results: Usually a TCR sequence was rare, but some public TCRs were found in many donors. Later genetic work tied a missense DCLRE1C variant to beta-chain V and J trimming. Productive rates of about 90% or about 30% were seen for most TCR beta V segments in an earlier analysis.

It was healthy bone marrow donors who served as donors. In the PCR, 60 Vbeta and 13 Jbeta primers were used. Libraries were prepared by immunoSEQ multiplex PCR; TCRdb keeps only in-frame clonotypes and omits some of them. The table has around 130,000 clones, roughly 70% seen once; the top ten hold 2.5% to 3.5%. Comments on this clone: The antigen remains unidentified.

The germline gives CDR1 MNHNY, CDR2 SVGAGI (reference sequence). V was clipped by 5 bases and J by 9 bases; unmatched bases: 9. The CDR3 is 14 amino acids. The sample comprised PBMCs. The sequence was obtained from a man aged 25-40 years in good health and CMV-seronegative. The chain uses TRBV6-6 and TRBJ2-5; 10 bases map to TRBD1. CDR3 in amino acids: CASSKEGQGRAQYF. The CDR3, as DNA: TGTGCCAGCAGTAAAGAGGGACAGGGGAGAGCCCAGTACTTC.